This entry lists 26 T cell receptor beta chains sequenced from one sample in a study of cytomegalovirus exposure and HLA in healthy donors. Both 60 Vbeta primers and 13 Jbeta primers went into the PCR. Sequenced by immunoSEQ multiplex PCR; TCRdb stores in-frame clones only, minus some. The table has hundreds of thousands of clones, about 75% seen once. The sequencing input was PBMCs. These receptors were obtained from a male donor in good health and CMV-seronegative.

The rearrangement joins TRBV18 to TRBJ1-2; the match to TRBD1 covers 12 bases. The CDR3 loop spans 16 amino acids. Germline V gene data show CDR1 as KGHSH and CDR2 as LQKENI. J lost 7 bases, V lost 5 bases, and 11 bases had no gene match. CDR3 sequence reads: CASSTAGTGGNFGYTF. Written as DNA, the CDR3 is TGTGCCAGCTCAACTGCCGGGACAGGGGGCAATTTTGGCTACACCTTC.

This chain links TRBV6-4 with TRBJ2-5; 8 bases are shared with TRBD1. From germline, CDR1 is MRHNA and CDR2 SNTAGT. The CDR3 runs to 15 residues. The V gene end was trimmed by 3 bases and the J gene end by 0 bases; junction bases not matched to a gene: 3. CDR3 protein: CASSEGQGNQETQYF. As DNA, the CDR3 is TGTGCCAGCAGTGAAGGACAGGGTAACCAAGAGACCCAGTACTTC.

Note on this clone: The same CDR3 is also encoded by other DNA sequences in this sample. This sequence joins TRBV7-9 and TRBJ2-5; D call uncertain. The CDR3 covers 11 residues. Germline V lookup: CDR1 SEHNR, CDR2 FQNEAQ (reference sequence). The V and J ends lost 5 bases and 2 bases respectively, with 3 bases between them. DNA of the CDR3: TGTGCCAGCAGCCGTCAAGAGACCCAGTACTTC. It encodes CASSRQETQYF.

The J gene is TRBJ2-2, the V gene TRBV9; D is ambiguous. This CDR3 contains 15 residues. Deletions cut 2 bases from V and 3 bases from J, with 11 bases between. CDR1 SGDLS and CDR2 YYNGEE come from the germline V gene. CDR3 protein: CASSVMGVDTGELFF. As DNA, the CDR3 is TGTGCCAGCAGCGTCATGGGCGTGGACACCGGGGAGCTGTTTTTT.

The chain employs TRBV5-1 and TRBJ2-3, with D possibly matching TRBD2 (6 bases). The germline gives CDR1 SGHRS, CDR2 YFSETQ. The CDR3 length is 14 residues. Between the trimmed V and J ends, which lost 1 base and 8 bases, there was a span of 14 bases. The CDR3 spells CASSLTSYTATQYF. The CDR3 DNA follows: TGCGCCAGCAGCTTGACTAGCTACACTGCTACGCAGTATTTT.

The chain employs TRBV7-9 and TRBJ1-5, with D tentatively TRBD1 (6 bases). The CDR3 contains 13 residues. The germline V gene encodes CDR1 SEHNR and CDR2 FQNEAQ (reference sequence). V lost 3 bases, J lost 3 bases, and 6 bases lay in between. The CDR3 DNA reads TGTGCCAGCAGCTTGGGGGCCAATCAGCCCCAGCATTTT. It is translated as CASSLGANQPQHF.

This clone was detected a few times. J is TRBJ2-7 and V is TRBV28, with TRBD1 identical over 10 bases. Looked up from germline, CDR1 is MDHEN and CDR2 is SYDVKM. V was clipped by 3 bases and J by 1 base; unmatched bases: 15. CDR3 size: 19 residues. As DNA, the CDR3 is TGTGCCAGCAGTTTCCCAGGAGTTTGGGGACAGGGGATTTCCTACGAGCAGTACTTC. Translating it yields CASSFPGVWGQGISYEQYF. Together with reference TRBV28 and TRBJ2-7, the CDR3 gives the full variable domain: DVKVTQSSRYLVKRTGEKVFLECVQDMDHENMFWYRQDPGLGLRLIYFSYDVKMKEKGDIPEGYSVSREKKERFSLILESASTNQTSMYLCASSFPGVWGQGISYEQYFGPGTRLTVT.

This chain connects TRBV27 to TRBJ2-7; a weak D match, TRBD2 (6 bases). V dropped 0 bases and J dropped 4 bases, with 16 bases sitting between them. The CDR3 loop spans 16 amino acids. CDR1 MNHEY and CDR2 SMNVEV come from the germline V gene (reference sequence). CDR3 residues: CASSLSLLSGSYEQYF. The CDR3 DNA is TGTGCCAGCAGTTTATCCCTTCTGAGCGGGTCATACGAGCAGTACTTC.

V usage is TRBV15 and J usage is TRBJ2-5; weak D call: TRBD1 (5 bases). CDR3 length equals 15 residues. The germline V gene has CDR1 LNHNV and CDR2 YYDKDF (reference sequence). V lost 1 base to trimming and J lost 0 bases, with 9 bases between them. CDR3 sequence (DNA): TGTGCCACCAGCAGAGGGGCAGGGAACCAAGAGACCCAGTACTTC. This codes for CATSRGAGNQETQYF.

This rearrangement joins TRBV4-2 to TRBJ2-2; no clear D gene. Deletions cut 0 bases from V and 4 bases from J, with 12 bases between. CDR3 length: 16 amino acids. Germline V gene data show CDR1 as LGHNA and CDR2 as YNFKEQ. CDR3 protein: CASSQDMAPRTGELFF. The CDR3 bases are TGTGCCAGCAGCCAAGATATGGCTCCCCGCACCGGGGAGCTGTTTTTT.

This clone occurred a few times. DNA of the CDR3: TGTGCCAGCAGTCCAACGGGACAGTACCAAGAGACCCAGTACTTC. It translates to CASSPTGQYQETQYF. The chain joins TRBV2 to TRBJ2-5; TRBD1 aligns across 7 bases. With V trimmed by 5 bases and J by 0 bases, 6 bases remained unmatched. Germline V gene sequence: CDR1 SNHLY, CDR2 FYNNEI. The CDR3 has 15 amino acids.

This sequence joins TRBV6-5 and TRBJ2-2, with D uncertain. Germline V CDR1 and CDR2: MNHEY, SVGAGI. CDR3 length equals 13 residues. V gave up 7 bases and J gave up 2 bases, with 8 bases separating them. The CDR3 DNA reads as TGTGCCAGCACGGGTGATAACACCGGGGAGCTGTTTTTT. Its translation is CASTGDNTGELFF.

The chain links TRBV6-1 to TRBJ1-1; 9 nucleotides agree with TRBD1. V lost 7 bases and J lost 6; bases outside the gene matches: 6. Germline CDR1 MNHNS, CDR2 SASEGT. The CDR3 is 13 residues long. CDR3 DNA sequence: TGTGCCAGCAACCACAGGGGGCGGGCTGAAGCTTTCTTT. Translation: CASNHRGRAEAFF.

The chain links TRBV4-3 to TRBJ1-2; no clear D gene. This CDR3 comprises 15 residues. Germline CDR1 reads LGHNA; CDR2 reads YSLEER. The germline V and J ends were trimmed by 4 bases and 8 bases, with 20 bases remaining between them. The CDR3 sequence: CASSPNGRFEAGYTF. CDR3 bases: TGCGCCAGCAGCCCAAACGGGAGATTCGAGGCCGGCTACACCTTC.

This chain links TRBV6-4 with TRBJ2-3, with D tentatively TRBD2 (6 bases). Between the trimmed V and J ends, which lost 3 bases and 2 bases, there was a span of 9 bases. Germline lookup yields CDR1 MRHNA and CDR2 SNTAGT. This CDR3 has 14 residues. CDR3 residues: CASSEGGATDTQYF. As DNA, the CDR3 is TGTGCCAGCAGTGAGGGGGGAGCCACAGATACGCAGTATTTT.

CDR3: CASARGIEAFF. The DNA of the CDR3 is TGTGCCAGTGCGAGGGGGATTGAAGCTTTCTTT. This sequence joins TRBV19 and TRBJ1-1; D may be TRBD1 (6 bases). This CDR3 has 11 amino acids. The germline CDR1 and CDR2 sequences are LNHDA and SQIVND (reference sequence). Deletions cut 8 bases from V and 7 bases from J, with 11 bases between.

This clone has only one observation. J is TRBJ2-7 and V is TRBV18; 7 positions agree with TRBD2. This CDR3 contains 16 residues. Germline CDR1 is KGHSH and CDR2 is LQKENI. The J segment lost 5 bases and the V segment lost 6 bases, leaving 16 bases of the junction unmatched. CDR3 sequence reads: CASSPFRAGSTHEQYF. The CDR3 region has the DNA TGTGCCAGCTCCCCGTTCCGAGCGGGGTCCACCCACGAGCAGTACTTC.

The chain has TRBV10-3 and TRBJ1-1, with TRBD1 matching over 8 bases. The germline V gene has CDR1 ENHRY and CDR2 SYGVKD. CDR3 length: 13 residues. V shed 6 bases, J shed 3 bases, and the junction held 3 bases outside the gene matches. As DNA, the CDR3 is TGTGCCATCAGGAAGACAGGGGACACTGAAGCTTTCTTT. Residues: CAIRKTGDTEAFF.

This clone was picked up one time. The chain combines TRBV4-1 with TRBJ1-1; no firm D call. The germline gives CDR1 MGHRA, CDR2 YSYEKL. The germline V and J ends were trimmed by 1 base and 1 base, with 7 bases remaining between them. This CDR3 is 14 amino acids long. The CDR3 DNA reads as TGCGCCAGCAGCCAAGGATCGGGGAACACTGAAGCTTTCTTT. Protein: CASSQGSGNTEAFF.

V is TRBV28 and J is TRBJ1-4, with a weak D call TRBD1 (5 bases). The CDR3 loop spans 16 amino acids. The germline gives CDR1 MDHEN, CDR2 SYDVKM. Trimming took off 1 base at V and 5 bases at J, with 14 bases between the two ends. The CDR3 region is CASSLLGGGNNEKLFF. In nucleotides, the CDR3 is TGTGCCAGCAGTTTATTGGGGGGGGGAAACAATGAAAAACTGTTTTTT. The entire variable domain, with the rest obtained from reference TRBV28 and TRBJ1-4, is as follows: DVKVTQSSRYLVKRTGEKVFLECVQDMDHENMFWYRQDPGLGLRLIYFSYDVKMKEKGDIPEGYSVSREKKERFSLILESASTNQTSMYLCASSLLGGGNNEKLFFGSGTQLSVL.

This clone was seen a few times. V usage is TRBV5-4 and J usage is TRBJ1-6; 11 bases align to TRBD1. The trim removed 4 bases at V and 9 bases at J, leaving 9 bases unmatched. From germline, CDR1 is SGHNT and CDR2 YYREEE (reference sequence). The CDR3 consists of 16 residues. The CDR3 DNA reads TGTGCCAGCAGCAACCGGGACAGGGGGGGGAGTTCACCCCTCCACTTT. Translated, it gives CASSNRDRGGSSPLHF.

The chain joins TRBV7-9 to TRBJ2-1; unclear D gene. Per germline, CDR1 SEHNR and CDR2 FQNEAQ (reference sequence). With 5 bases removed from V and 5 bases from J, the gap between germline ends came to 16 bases. This CDR3 has 15 residues. CDR3 residues: CASSPGVVKDNEQFF. In DNA, the CDR3 is TGTGCCAGCAGCCCAGGCGTGGTAAAGGACAATGAGCAGTTCTTC.

The chain uses TRBV9 and TRBJ2-5, with 8 bases matching TRBD1. CDR1 is SGDLS, CDR2 YYNGEE, per germline. This CDR3 has 15 amino acids. V lost 3 bases and J lost 3; bases outside the gene matches: 7. CDR3 sequence: CASSAGVTGEETQYF. CDR3 nucleotide sequence: TGTGCCAGCAGCGCAGGCGTGACAGGGGAAGAGACCCAGTACTTC.

V is TRBV7-9 and J is TRBJ1-1, with 8 positions matching TRBD1. Unmatched junction bases numbered 7, after V lost 5 bases and J lost 2 bases. This CDR3 is built from 15 residues. CDR1 and CDR2 from the germline V gene are SEHNR and FQNEAQ (reference sequence). The CDR3 protein is CASSARDRRNTEAFF. CDR3 nucleotides: TGTGCCAGCAGCGCCCGGGACAGGAGAAACACTGAAGCTTTCTTT.

The chain uses TRBV4-2 and TRBJ2-3; D perhaps matches TRBD2 (6 bases). The germline V and J ends were trimmed by 1 base and 0 bases, with 11 bases remaining between them. CDR3 length equals 16 residues. CDR1 is LGHNA and CDR2 is YNFKEQ in the germline V gene. This chain's CDR3 is CASSQGVGTSTDTQYF. The CDR3 DNA follows: TGTGCCAGCAGCCAAGGGGTGGGGACTAGCACAGATACGCAGTATTTT.

This clone appeared once. V gene TRBV7-2 combines with J gene TRBJ1-3, with 8 positions matching TRBD1. V lost 4 bases, J lost 0 bases, and 5 bases stayed unmatched. Germline CDR1 SGHTA, CDR2 FQGNSA. CDR3 size: 16 residues. The CDR3 loop is CASSYTTGASGNTIYF. CDR3 nucleotide sequence: TGTGCCAGCAGCTACACGACAGGGGCCTCTGGAAACACCATATATTTT. The full variable domain, its missing parts supplied by reference TRBV7-2 and TRBJ1-3, is GAGVSQSPSNKVTEKGKDVELRCDPISGHTALYWYRQSLGQGLEFLIYFQGNSAPDKSGLPSDRFSAERTGGSVSTLTIQRTQQEDSAVYLCASSYTTGASGNTIYFGEGSWLTVV.